The present entry profiles one TCR beta chain with its context. This clone has just one count. There is no known antigen for this receptor. Per-nucleotide qualities are absent, and no much larger clonotype sits a single base away. Sequences MGHRA (CDR1) and YSYEKL (CDR2) are obtained from the germline V gene. At the junction V is shortened by 1 base and J by 1 base; bases outside the gene matches: 7. From the cysteine up to the phenylalanine, the CDR3 has a length of 18 residues. This entry keeps only the CDR3 DNA: 54 bases, framed from base 1. Libraries were prepared through the immunoSEQ multiplex PCR assay. TCRdb retrieved this table from immuneACCESS and kept in-frame rearrangements only. Not all clones are present; in checked studies, unresolved V genes account for under half, and no reason is known for the remainder. This sample gives 40,000 to 60,000 clones in total; 81% of them show up just once. The ten largest clonotypes hold about 8.3% of the sample.

The data derive from a study of PD-1 blockade in mismatch repair-deficient tumors (dated by TCRdb to about 2017). Describing the broader study: The trial enrolled 86 consecutive patients with roughly twelve mismatch repair-deficient cancer types between 2013 and late 2016, all previously treated and progressing. Tumor-associated T cell clones in the peripheral blood of patients responding to PD-1 blockade were tracked using deep sequencing of TCR CDR3 regions.

Broader findings and caveats from the paper: After pembrolizumab, tumor-resident clones, which were often undetectable in blood before treatment, expanded rapidly and then contracted, generally ahead of radiologic responses.

For every enrolled patient, mismatch repair deficiency was confirmed by either polymerase chain reaction or immunohistochemistry. TCR sequencing was carried out for three patients who responded to pembrolizumab therapy. In the phase II trial, pembrolizumab PD-1 blockade was tested prospectively in advanced mismatch repair-deficient cancers, no matter which tissue of origin the cancers came from. Peripheral blood T cell samples were collected serially, before PD-1 blockade began and at several time points afterward. Blood sampling times were reported as weeks after the first pembrolizumab dose. The V and J segments used are TRBV4-1 and TRBJ2-3, with TRBD2 identical over 11 junction bases. This clonotype was obtained from an adult with mismatch repair-deficient cancer. This specimen consisted of peripheral blood, obtained roughly 19 weeks after starting pembrolizumab. The nucleotides are TGCGCCAGCAGCCAAGGTAGCGGGAGGGCTCTTGGCACAGATACGCAGTATTTT. Translated, it reads CASSQGSGRALGTDTQYF.